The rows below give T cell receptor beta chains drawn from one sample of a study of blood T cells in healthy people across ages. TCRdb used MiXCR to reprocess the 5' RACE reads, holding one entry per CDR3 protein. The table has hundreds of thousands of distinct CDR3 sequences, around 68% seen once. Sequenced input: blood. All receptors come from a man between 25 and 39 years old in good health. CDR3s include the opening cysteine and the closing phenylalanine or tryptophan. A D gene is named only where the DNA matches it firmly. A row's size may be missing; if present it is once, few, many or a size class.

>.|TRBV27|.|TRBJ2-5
TGTGCCAGCAGTCGCCAAGGCCTAGGGGGGGGAGAGCAGTACTTC
CASSRQGLGGGEQYF
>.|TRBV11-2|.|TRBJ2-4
TGTGCCAGCAGCCTGGGACCAACTTGGGGAAACATTCAGTACTTC
CASSLGPTWGNIQYF
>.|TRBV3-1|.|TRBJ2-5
TGTGCCAGCAGCCAAGATGTAGGGACGCCACAAGAGACCCAGTACTTC
CASSQDVGTPQETQYF
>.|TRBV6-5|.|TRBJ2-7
TGTGCCAGCAGTGACTTCTCCGGGGACAATGAGCAGTACTTC
CASSDFSGDNEQYF
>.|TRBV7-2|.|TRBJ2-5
TGTGCCAGCAGCCCCCGTTGGCGGGGAGAGGTCCTAGAGACCCAGTACTTC
CASSPRWRGEVLETQYF
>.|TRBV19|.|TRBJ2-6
TGTGCCAGTAGTCGGGACACGGTGTTTTCAGGGGCCAACGTCCTGACTTTC
CASSRDTVFSGANVLTF
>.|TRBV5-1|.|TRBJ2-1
TGCGCCAGCAGCTGGAGGTCGGGTAACAATGAGCAGTTCTTC
CASSWRSGNNEQFF
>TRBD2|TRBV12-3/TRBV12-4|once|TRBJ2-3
TGTGCCAGCAGTTTACTCTTGACTAGCGGGACTAGCACAGATACGCAGTATTTT
CASSLLLTSGTSTDTQYF
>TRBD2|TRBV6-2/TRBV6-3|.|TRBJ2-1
TGTGCCAGCAAAGAGGGACTAGCAACTAGGGAGCAGTTCTTC
CASKEGLATREQFF
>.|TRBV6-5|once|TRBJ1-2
TGTGCCAGCAGAGGACTCCAAATCTATGGCTACACCTTC
CASRGLQIYGYTF
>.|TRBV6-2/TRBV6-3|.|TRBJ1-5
TGTGCCAGCAGTTCCCCGGGGCAGCCCCAGCATTTT
CASSSPGQPQHF
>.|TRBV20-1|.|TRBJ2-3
TGCAGTGCTAGAGACTCAGACACAGATACGCAGTATTTT
CSARDSDTDTQYF
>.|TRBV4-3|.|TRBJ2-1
TGCGCCAGCAGCCAAGCGACAGAATACAATGAGCAGTTCTTC
CASSQATEYNEQFF